What follows are 25 T cell receptor beta chains derived from one specimen sequenced in a study of Ad26.COV2.S vaccination and SARS-CoV-2 variants. Stated treatment: about 20 received Ad26.COV2.S at low or high dose, single or two shots; roughly five received placebo; per-sample allocation not given. Sampling occurred on day 63 after the first vaccine or placebo injection. Sequencing used immunoSEQ multiplex PCR; TCRdb keeps in-frame clones, though not all of them. The table includes about 350,000 clones, approximately 85% detected once. The input for sequencing was peripheral blood, taken in a trial of Ad26.COV2.S vaccine versus placebo. The receptors here all came from a person aged 18-65 years who received the Ad26.COV2.S COVID-19 vaccine or a placebo.

The chain joins TRBV7-6 to TRBJ2-5; 9 bases align to TRBD2. CDR1 is SGHVS, CDR2 FNYEAQ, per germline. V shed 3 bases, J shed 3 bases, and the junction held 5 bases outside the gene matches. The CDR3 is 15 amino acids. CDR3 nucleotides: TGTGCCAGCAGCTTGCTTCAGCGGGGGGAAGAGACCCAGTACTTC. Translation gives CASSLLQRGEETQYF.

This clone showed up just a few times. This chain connects TRBV7-2 to TRBJ2-1; D remains unclear. Germline-derived CDR1 and CDR2 are SGHTA and FQGNSA. Trimming left V 4 bases short and J 10 bases short, with 11 bases between. CDR3 length: 12 residues. CDR3 sequence (DNA): TGTGCCAGCAGCTCGGGCTCATGGGAGCAGTTCTTC. It encodes CASSSGSWEQFF. The full variable domain, with the rest looked up from reference TRBV7-2 and TRBJ2-1, is GAGVSQSPSNKVTEKGKDVELRCDPISGHTALYWYRQSLGQGLEFLIYFQGNSAPDKSGLPSDRFSAERTGGSVSTLTIQRTQQEDSAVYLCASSSGSWEQFFGPGTRLTVL.

This clone was counted a few times. V usage is TRBV2 and J usage is TRBJ1-3; the D gene is possibly TRBD1 (6 bases). Germline CDR1 reads SNHLY; CDR2 reads FYNNEI. This CDR3 spans 14 amino acids. Trimming removed 6 bases at V and 0 bases at J, with 9 bases between. The CDR3 reads CASRGASSGNTIYF. The CDR3 nucleotides are TGTGCCAGCAGGGGGGCTTCCTCTGGAAACACCATATATTTT.

The gene calls are TRBV6-5 and TRBJ2-7; TRBD1 aligns across 9 bases. Trimming cost V 5 bases and J 0 bases; bases outside gene matches: 5. CDR3 length: 15 amino acids. Germline CDR1 reads MNHEY; CDR2 reads SVGAGI. The CDR3 DNA is TGTGCCAGCAGTCGGGACAGGGAGAGCTCCTACGAGCAGTACTTC. It yields the protein CASSRDRESSYEQYF.

In its sample, this clone was seen once. This chain uses TRBV20-1 with TRBJ2-7; D is unresolved. With 3 bases removed from V and 1 base from J, the gap between germline ends came to 10 bases. The CDR3 has 13 amino acids. CDR1 and CDR2 (germline): DFQATT, SNEGSKA (reference sequence). DNA for the CDR3: TGCAGTGCTAGTTCCGGCGATTCCTACGAGCAGTACTTC. It codes for CSASSGDSYEQYF.

The chain links TRBV9 to TRBJ2-2; a possible D gene is TRBD1 (5 bases). Trimming shortened V by 6 bases and J by 0 bases, and 12 bases separated the two germline ends. Germline-derived CDR1 and CDR2 are SGDLS and YYNGEE. The length of the CDR3 is 15 residues. The CDR3 protein is CASKGRATNTGELFF. CDR3 coding DNA: TGTGCCAGCAAGGGCAGGGCTACGAACACCGGGGAGCTGTTTTTT.

The V and J genes are TRBV11-2 and TRBJ1-4; D possibly corresponds to TRBD1 (5 bases). Trimming left V 3 bases short and J 7 bases short, with 15 bases between. Germline values: CDR1 SGHAT, CDR2 FQNNGV. The CDR3 runs to 15 residues. CDR3 bases: TGTGCCAGCAGCTTTGGGGGGACGGTTGCTGAAAAACTGTTTTTT. Residues: CASSFGGTVAEKLFF. Combining the CDR3 with reference TRBV11-2 and TRBJ1-4 gives the whole variable domain EAGVAQSPRYKIIEKRQSVAFWCNPISGHATLYWYQQILGQGPKLLIQFQNNGVVDDSQLPKDRFSAERLKGVDSTLKIQPAKLEDSAVYLCASSFGGTVAEKLFFGSGTQLSVL.

This clone has a single count. The J gene is TRBJ2-1, the V gene TRBV24-1; no clear D gene. Trimming removed 1 base at V and 8 bases at J, with 11 bases between. The germline V gene has CDR1 KGHDR and CDR2 SFDVKD. The CDR3 spans 14 residues. The chain's CDR3 is CATSDFGRWDEQFF. The CDR3, as DNA: TGTGCCACCAGTGATTTCGGCAGGTGGGATGAGCAGTTCTTC.

The table lists this clone with a count of one. The CDR3 bases are TGTGCCACCGGCTTCGACAGGGGGCGAACAGATACGCAGTATTTT. This encodes CATGFDRGRTDTQYF. The rearrangement joins TRBV19 to TRBJ2-3; 10 nucleotides line up with TRBD1. This CDR3 is 15 amino acids long. Looked up from germline, CDR1 is LNHDA and CDR2 is SQIVND (reference sequence). V trimming: 10 bases; J trimming: 3 bases; junction bases outside the gene matches: 10.

The rearrangement uses TRBV5-1 and TRBJ2-5, with D unclear. CDR3 length equals 13 residues. Trimming took 4 bases from V and 1 from J, leaving 8 bases between them. CDR1 SGHRS and CDR2 YFSETQ come from the germline V gene. CDR3 sequence: CASSVSVQETQYF. The CDR3 coding sequence is TGCGCCAGCAGCGTCAGCGTCCAAGAGACCCAGTACTTC.

The chain joins TRBV20-1 to TRBJ2-1; weak D call: TRBD2 (6 bases). The V end lost 3 bases, the J end lost 5 bases, and 14 bases lay between the germline ends. The V gene's germline CDR1 is DFQATT and CDR2 SNEGSKA (reference sequence). The CDR3 runs 14 residues. CDR3 nucleotides: TGCAGTGCTAGTTTGGTGGGGGAGGACAATGAGCAGTTCTTC. Translated, it gives CSASLVGEDNEQFF.

This clone was detected once. This chain's CDR3 is CASSLDSTGYNEQFF. In nucleotides, the CDR3 is TGTGCCAGCAGCTTGGACTCCACAGGCTACAATGAGCAGTTCTTC. This chain joins TRBV5-4 and TRBJ2-1, with a tentative D call TRBD1 (5 bases). CDR3 length: 15 amino acids. Trimming removed 0 bases from V and 3 bases from J, with 10 bases in between. The germline V gene has CDR1 SGHNT and CDR2 YYREEE (reference sequence). The entire variable domain, with the rest obtained from reference TRBV5-4 and TRBJ2-1, is as follows: ETGVTQSPTHLIKTRGQQVTLRCSSQSGHNTVSWYQQALGQGPQFIFQYYREEENGRGNFPPRFSGLQFPNYSSELNVNALELDDSALYLCASSLDSTGYNEQFFGPGTRLTVL.

The V gene is TRBV6-5, the J gene TRBJ2-3, with D perhaps matching TRBD1 (5 bases). Germline CDR1 reads MNHEY; CDR2 reads SVGAGI. V was clipped by 6 bases and J by 1 base, with 8 bases between them. The length of the CDR3 is 13 residues. The CDR3 reads CASSRARTDTQYF. The CDR3 DNA follows: TGTGCCAGCAGCAGGGCCCGCACAGATACGCAGTATTTT.

The rearrangement links TRBV6-5 to TRBJ1-2; 7 nucleotides match TRBD1. The CDR3 spans 15 residues. V lost 6 bases, J lost 8 bases, and 15 bases stayed unmatched. The germline V gene encodes CDR1 MNHEY and CDR2 SVGAGI. This chain's CDR3 is CASSPVSLGGIGYTF. The CDR3 bases are TGTGCCAGCAGCCCCGTTTCGTTAGGGGGCATCGGCTACACCTTC.

Worth noting for this clone: The same CDR3 also results from other DNA sequences found in this sample. The V gene is TRBV5-1, the J gene TRBJ2-1; maybe TRBD1 (5 bases). The CDR3 totals 13 residues. CDR1 is SGHRS and CDR2 is YFSETQ in the germline V gene. Trimming left V 4 bases short and J 3 bases short, with 8 bases between. CDR3 protein: CASSLDSYNEQFF. CDR3 bases: TGCGCCAGCAGCCTTGACAGCTACAATGAGCAGTTCTTC.

The gene calls are TRBV9 and TRBJ1-1, with TRBD1 as a possible D gene (5 bases). This CDR3 has 15 amino acids. Germline V gene lookup returns CDR1 SGDLS and CDR2 YYNGEE. V was clipped by 6 bases and J by 4 bases, with 19 bases between them. As DNA, the CDR3 is TGTGCCAGCACCCAAGGGTGGGGGTTGGGCACTGAAGCTTTCTTT. Its protein is CASTQGWGLGTEAFF.

The chain links TRBV27 to TRBJ2-7; the D gene is possibly TRBD1 (6 bases). This CDR3 is built from 13 residues. Trimming left V 4 bases short and J 4 bases short, with 11 bases between. Per the germline V gene, CDR1 is MNHEY and CDR2 is SMNVEV (reference sequence). In nucleotides, the CDR3 is TGTGCCAGCAGTTACAGGGTCGGGTACGAGCAGTACTTC. Translation: CASSYRVGYEQYF.

The genes are TRBV6-2 or TRBV6-3 and TRBJ2-3; D is uncertain. Per the germline V gene, CDR1 is MNHEY and CDR2 is SVGEGT. CDR3 length: 14 amino acids. Trimming cost V 3 bases and J 2 bases, with 9 bases left between them. The CDR3 nucleotides are TGTGCCAGCAGTTATAGGCTAGTCACAGATACGCAGTATTTT. Amino acid sequence: CASSYRLVTDTQYF.

The chain recombines TRBV5-6 with TRBJ2-1, with D perhaps TRBD2 (6 bases). Germline assignment: CDR1 SGHDT and CDR2 YYEEEE. The CDR3 is 19 amino acids. Trimming left V 0 bases short and J 0 bases short, with 19 bases between. CDR3 loop: CASSLDVGWGRSSYNEQFF. CDR3 coding DNA: TGTGCCAGCAGCTTGGACGTCGGGTGGGGGAGGAGCTCCTACAATGAGCAGTTCTTC.

V usage is TRBV7-2 and J usage is TRBJ2-3, with 7 bases lining up with TRBD1. The CDR3 totals 17 residues. The junction had 12 bases not matched to a gene; V was cut back by 5 bases and J by 1 base. Germline V gene sequence: CDR1 SGHTA, CDR2 FQGNSA. In nucleotides, the CDR3 is TGTGCCAGCAGCGCCCAGCCAGGGGGATGGGGCACAGATACGCAGTATTTT. This sequence encodes CASSAQPGGWGTDTQYF.

J is TRBJ2-7 and V is TRBV3-1 (or the pseudogene TRBV3-2); 9 bases are shared with TRBD1. With V trimmed by 0 bases and J by 5 bases, 8 bases remained unmatched. Per the germline V gene, CDR1 is LGHDT and CDR2 is YNNKEL (reference sequence). This CDR3 comprises 16 residues. In DNA form, the CDR3 reads TGTGCCAGCAGCCAAGATCCCCGGGACAGGGTCAACGAGCAGTACTTC. This codes for CASSQDPRDRVNEQYF.

V gene TRBV4-3 combines with J gene TRBJ1-1; 7 positions agree with TRBD1. This CDR3 comprises 16 residues. V was pared by 1 base and J by 6 bases, with 11 bases of the junction left unmatched. The germline V gene has CDR1 LGHNA and CDR2 YSLEER. CDR3 nucleotide sequence: TGCGCCAGCAGCCAAGTCTGGGCAGGGGGTATCGCTGAAGCTTTCTTT. This codes for CASSQVWAGGIAEAFF.

The chain employs TRBV6-2 or TRBV6-3 and TRBJ1-1, with 7 bases that match TRBD1. This CDR3 comprises 18 residues. CDR1 MNHEY and CDR2 SVGEGT come from the germline V gene. The V segment lost 5 bases and the J segment 2 bases; nucleotides outside the gene matches: 17. CDR3 nucleotides: TGTGCCAGCAGTCACAGACAGGGCGCGGCCAGGGCAAACACTGAAGCTTTCTTT. Translated: CASSHRQGAARANTEAFF.

This clone was observed a single time. The chain combines TRBV4-3 with TRBJ1-2; TRBD1 matches at 7 bases. In germline, CDR1 is LGHNA, CDR2 YSLEER. The CDR3 runs to 13 residues. Trimming at V came to 4 bases and at J to 8 bases, leaving 7 bases not matched to a gene. The CDR3: CASSPSGDRGYTF. In DNA, the CDR3 is TGCGCCAGCAGCCCGTCGGGGGACAGAGGCTACACCTTC.

The rearrangement links TRBV25-1 to TRBJ2-1; maybe TRBD1 (5 bases). Germline CDR1 is MGHDK and CDR2 is SYGVNS. Deletions cut 8 bases from V and 1 base from J, with 12 bases between. The CDR3 length is 14 residues. CDR3 sequence (DNA): TGTGCCAGCGTCAAAGGGGCTTCCTACAATGAGCAGTTCTTC. It encodes CASVKGASYNEQFF.